The T cell receptor beta chain described here comes from a study of T cell responses to AZD1222 COVID-19 vaccine. General study findings and limits: Regions 160-218 and 743-854 dominated among vaccine-associated CD4 TCRs spanning spike.

V lost 0 bases and J lost 5, with 12 bases in between. The CDR3 extends over 15 amino acids. Germline loops: CDR1 SGDLS, CDR2 YYNGEE. About this clone itself: Its antigen remains unidentified.

Repertoires were generated with immunoSEQ multiplex PCR, while TCRdb's copy carries only in-frame clones and drops some. This sample has 75,000 to 90,000 clones, with roughly 88% found just once. This TCR came from an adult who received the AZD1222 COVID-19 vaccine. V is TRBV9 and J is TRBJ2-1; D call uncertain. This specimen was peripheral blood, taken 28 days after the second AZD1222 dose. The DNA of the CDR3 is TGTGCCAGCAGCGTAGAGCCAGCCCGTAACAATGAGCAGTTCTTC. It translates to CASSVEPARNNEQFF.